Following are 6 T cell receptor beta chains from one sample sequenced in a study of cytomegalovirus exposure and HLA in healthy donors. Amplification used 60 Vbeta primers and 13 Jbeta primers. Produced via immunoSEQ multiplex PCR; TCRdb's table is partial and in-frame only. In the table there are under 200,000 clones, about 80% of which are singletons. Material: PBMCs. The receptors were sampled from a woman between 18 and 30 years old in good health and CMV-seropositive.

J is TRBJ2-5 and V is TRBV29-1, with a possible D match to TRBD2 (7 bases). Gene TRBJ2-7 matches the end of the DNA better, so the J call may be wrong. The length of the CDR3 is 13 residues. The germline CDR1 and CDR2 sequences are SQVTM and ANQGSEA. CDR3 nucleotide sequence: TGCAGCGCAAATGGGGCGGGGGCTGGCGAGCAGTACTTC. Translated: CSANGAGAGEQYF.

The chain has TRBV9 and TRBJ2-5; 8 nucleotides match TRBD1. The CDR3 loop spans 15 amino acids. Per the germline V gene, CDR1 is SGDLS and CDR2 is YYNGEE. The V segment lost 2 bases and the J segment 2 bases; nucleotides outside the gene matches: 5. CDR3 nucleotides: TGTGCCAGCAGCGTGGCGGACAGGGCGCAAGAGACCCAGTACTTC. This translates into CASSVADRAQETQYF. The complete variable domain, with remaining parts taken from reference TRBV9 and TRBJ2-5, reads DSGVTQTPKHLITATGQRVTLRCSPRSGDLSVYWYQQSLDQGLQFLIQYYNGEERAKGNILERFSAQQFPDLHSELNLSSLELGDSALYFCASSVADRAQETQYFGPGTRLLVL.

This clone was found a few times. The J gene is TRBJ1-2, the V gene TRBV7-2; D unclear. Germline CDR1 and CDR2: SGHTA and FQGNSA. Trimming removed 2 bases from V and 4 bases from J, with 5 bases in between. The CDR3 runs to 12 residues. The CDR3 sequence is CASSLSAYGYTF. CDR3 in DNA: TGTGCCAGCAGCTTAAGCGCCTATGGCTACACCTTC.

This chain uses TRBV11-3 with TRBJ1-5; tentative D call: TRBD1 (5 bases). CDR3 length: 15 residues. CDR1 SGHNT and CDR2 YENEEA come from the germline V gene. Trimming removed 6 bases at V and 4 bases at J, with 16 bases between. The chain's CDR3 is CASRTCRAKNQPQHF. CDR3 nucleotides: TGTGCCAGCAGGACGTGCAGGGCGAAAAATCAGCCCCAGCATTTT.

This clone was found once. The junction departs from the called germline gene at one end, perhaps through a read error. CDR3 in amino acids: CASSGTEAFF. In nucleotides, the CDR3 is TGTGCCAGCAGCGGTACTGAGGCTTTCTTT. The V and J genes are TRBV7-8 and TRBJ1-1; D not resolved. Germline loops: CDR1 SGHVS, CDR2 FQNEAQ. There are 10 residues in the CDR3.

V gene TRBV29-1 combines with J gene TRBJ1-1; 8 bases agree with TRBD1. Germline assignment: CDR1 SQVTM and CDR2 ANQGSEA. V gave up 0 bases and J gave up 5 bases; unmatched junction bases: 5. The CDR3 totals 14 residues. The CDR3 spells CSVEDQGARTEAFF. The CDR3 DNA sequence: TGCAGCGTTGAAGATCAGGGGGCAAGAACTGAAGCTTTCTTT. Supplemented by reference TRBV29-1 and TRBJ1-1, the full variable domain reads SAVISQKPSRDICQRGTSLTIQCQVDSQVTMMFWYRQQPGQSLTLIATANQGSEATYESGFVIDKFPISRPNLTFSTLTVSNMSPEDSSIYLCSVEDQGARTEAFFGQGTRLTVV.